This T cell receptor beta chain was obtained from a study of blood T cell repertoires in COVID-19. Study background: Donors in the United States, Italy and Spain gave samples during acute or convalescent COVID-19. In each case, the material was cDNA or gDNA derived from T cells, B-cell-depleted T cells, or PBMCs.

Authors' methods: Cell counts per sample came from amplifying reference gene primers. Generated by immunoSEQ multiplex PCR, the TCRdb table keeps only in-frame clones and is missing some. The V and J calls and the clone size are those of that table, but D and trimming were determined from the DNA. The table shows tens of thousands of clones, with nearly 90% occurring only once. V lost 6 bases to trimming and J lost 3 bases, with 11 bases between them. This CDR3 region has 13 residues. CDR1 is SNHLY, CDR2 FYNNEI, per germline. This rearrangement joins TRBV2 to TRBJ1-1; TRBD1 might be the D (5 bases). The specimen sequenced was peripheral blood. The sequence was collected from a man in his sixties or seventies with acute or convalescent COVID-19. The CDR3 here is CASREGPYTEAFF. DNA for the CDR3: TGTGCCAGCAGGGAGGGGCCTTACACTGAAGCTTTCTTT.